The 14 T cell receptor beta chains below come from one sample, sequenced in a study of shared clonotypes between healthy human individuals. Produced via immunoSEQ multiplex PCR; TCRdb's table is partial and in-frame only. Among about 600,000 clones listed, just over 75% were seen once. Sequenced input: PBMCs. All receptors derive from a woman aged 40-49 years in good health. Some clones in this sample may be carry-over from other donors' samples.

V gene TRBV15 combines with J gene TRBJ1-5; D is possibly TRBD1 (6 bases). Looked up from germline, CDR1 is LNHNV and CDR2 is YYDKDF (reference sequence). Trimming took off 4 bases at V and 5 bases at J, with 15 bases between the two ends. The CDR3 extends over 15 amino acids. CDR3 DNA: TGTGCCACCAGCATCGGCGGGGGCCGTGATCAGCCCCAGCATTTT. Amino acid sequence: CATSIGGGRDQPQHF.

The count of this clone is one. V is TRBV5-1 and J is TRBJ2-7; 8 bases line up with TRBD1. Per the germline V gene, CDR1 is SGHRS and CDR2 is YFSETQ. The CDR3 is made up of 14 amino acids. V was pared by 4 bases and J by 6 bases, with 9 bases of the junction left unmatched. In DNA, the CDR3 is TGCGCCAGCAGCCCGGGACAGGCCCGGTCCGAGCAGTACTTC. As protein: CASSPGQARSEQYF.

This clone was counted a few times. A much larger clone is a single base away; this may be a read error. The chain recombines TRBV6-1 with TRBJ1-2; possibly TRBD1 for D (5 bases). The CDR3 contains 15 residues. The V gene lost 6 bases and the J gene lost 2 bases, with 16 bases spanning the gap. Germline V gene lookup returns CDR1 MNHNS and CDR2 SASEGT. Here the CDR3 reads CASRTFFWDNYGYTF. The CDR3 DNA is TGTGCCAGCAGAACTTTTTTCTGGGACAACTATGGCTACACCTTC.

This chain links TRBV5-1 with TRBJ1-1; 7 bases are shared with TRBD1. The V gene end was trimmed by 0 bases and the J gene end by 5 bases; junction bases not matched to a gene: 7. Germline V gene sequence: CDR1 SGHRS, CDR2 YFSETQ. CDR3 length: 15 amino acids. The CDR3 loop is CASSLGPETGTEAFF. CDR3 nucleotides: TGCGCCAGCAGCTTGGGGCCGGAGACAGGGACTGAAGCTTTCTTT.

The rearrangement uses TRBV19 and TRBJ1-5, with a possible D match to TRBD1 (6 bases). This CDR3 is 13 amino acids long. Germline-derived CDR1 and CDR2 are LNHDA and SQIVND (reference sequence). Trimming took 5 bases from V and 5 from J, leaving 10 bases between them. CDR3 nucleotide sequence: TGTGCCAGTAGTCAGGGGACACATCAGCCCCAGCATTTT. Translating gives CASSQGTHQPQHF.

The chain combines TRBV28 with TRBJ2-7, with a possible D match to TRBD1 (5 bases). Germline V CDR1 and CDR2: MDHEN, SYDVKM. Trimming took 4 bases from V and 1 from J, leaving 11 bases between them. The CDR3 runs 14 residues. Here the CDR3 reads CASSSHQGSYEQYF. The DNA for the CDR3 is TGTGCCAGCAGTTCCCACCAGGGTTCCTACGAGCAGTACTTC.

The chain joins TRBV19 to TRBJ2-3; D is tentatively TRBD1 or TRBD2 (5 bases each). V was shortened by 3 bases and J by 6 bases, with 13 bases between the two germline ends. CDR3 length equals 14 residues. Germline values: CDR1 LNHDA, CDR2 SQIVND (reference sequence). The CDR3 protein is CASSIGTTGDTQYF. The CDR3 DNA is TGTGCCAGTAGTATCGGGACCACTGGGGATACGCAGTATTTT.

The rearrangement links TRBV28 to TRBJ2-1; 7 bases match TRBD2. Germline CDR1 MDHEN, CDR2 SYDVKM. With 3 bases clipped from V and 4 bases from J, the junction kept 12 bases outside the gene matches. The CDR3 sequence is 17 residues long. DNA for the CDR3: TGTGCCAGCAGTTTTAGGGAGGGGCGGGTCCGTTACAATGAGCAGTTCTTC. This translates into CASSFREGRVRYNEQFF.

The DNA for the CDR3 is TGTGCCAGCAGTGAAACTAGCGGGAGGAGGCACGAGCAGTACTTC. This encodes CASSETSGRRHEQYF. This chain links TRBV6-1 with TRBJ2-7, with 12 bases aligning to TRBD2. J gave up 5 bases and V 2 bases, and 4 bases lay outside the gene matches. This CDR3 spans 15 amino acids. Germline values: CDR1 MNHNS, CDR2 SASEGT.

The CDR3 spells CASSTRQGVVETQYF. In DNA, the CDR3 is TGTGCCAGCAGCACAAGACAGGGAGTGGTAGAGACCCAGTACTTC. The genes are TRBV5-4 and TRBJ2-5; 7 nucleotides line up with TRBD1. The junction had 10 bases not matched to a gene; V was cut back by 4 bases and J by 4 bases. The CDR3 spans 15 residues. Germline V gene lookup returns CDR1 SGHNT and CDR2 YYREEE (reference sequence).

The chain links TRBV7-9 to TRBJ1-3, with TRBD1 as a possible D gene (6 bases). The V gene lost 6 bases and the J gene lost 0 bases, with 15 bases spanning the gap. Looked up from germline, CDR1 is SEHNR and CDR2 is FQNEAQ (reference sequence). The CDR3 spans 16 residues. CDR3 amino acids: CASSSDRRPSGNTIYF. As DNA, the CDR3 is TGTGCCAGCAGTTCCGACAGGCGACCCTCTGGAAACACCATATATTTT.

There are many counts of this clone. Other DNA sequences in this specimen translate into the identical CDR3. The chain couples TRBV20-1 to TRBJ2-7, with 7 positions matching TRBD2. Germline loops: CDR1 DFQATT, CDR2 SNEGSKA (reference sequence). This CDR3 is 11 amino acids long. The CDR3 DNA is TGCAGCTCAGCGGGAACCTACGAGCAGTACTTC. It translates to CSSAGTYEQYF.

This clone was counted a single time. The chain is built from TRBV5-1 and TRBJ2-1; D gene ambiguous. The CDR3 totals 17 residues. Per the germline V gene, CDR1 is SGHRS and CDR2 is YFSETQ. Trimming pared 0 bases from V and 0 bases from J, leaving 13 bases between. CDR3 in amino acids: CASSLDPGQSSYNEQFF. CDR3 nucleotide sequence: TGCGCCAGCAGCTTGGACCCGGGCCAGAGCTCCTACAATGAGCAGTTCTTC.

This chain joins TRBV18 and TRBJ2-7, with 11 bases aligning to TRBD2. This CDR3 has 15 residues. CDR1 and CDR2 from the germline V gene are KGHSH and LQKENI. The trim removed 2 bases at V and 3 bases at J, leaving 3 bases unmatched. The CDR3, as DNA: TGTGCCAGCTCACCAGTAGCGGGAGGGAACTACGAGCAGTACTTC. Translation: CASSPVAGGNYEQYF.